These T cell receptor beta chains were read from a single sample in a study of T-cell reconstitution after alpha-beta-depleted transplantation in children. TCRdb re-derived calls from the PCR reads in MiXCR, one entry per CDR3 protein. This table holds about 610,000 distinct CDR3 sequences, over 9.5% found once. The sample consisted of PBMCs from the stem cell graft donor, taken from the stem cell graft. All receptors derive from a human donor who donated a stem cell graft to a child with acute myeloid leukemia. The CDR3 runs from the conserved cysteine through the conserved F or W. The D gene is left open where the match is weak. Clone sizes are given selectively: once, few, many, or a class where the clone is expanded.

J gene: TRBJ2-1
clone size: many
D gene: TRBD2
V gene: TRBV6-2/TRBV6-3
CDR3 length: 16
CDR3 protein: CASSPPGLGNHNEQFF
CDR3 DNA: TGTGCCAGCAGTCCCCCGGGACTAGGCAACCACAATGAGCAGTTCTTC

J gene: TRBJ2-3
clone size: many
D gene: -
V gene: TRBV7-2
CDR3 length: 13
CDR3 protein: CASSSRRADTQYF
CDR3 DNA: TGTGCCAGCAGCTCCCGGCGCGCAGATACGCAGTATTTT

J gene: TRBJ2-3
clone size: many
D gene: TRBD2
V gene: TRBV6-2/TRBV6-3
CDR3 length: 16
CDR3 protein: CASSYSSGMITDTQYF
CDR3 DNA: TGTGCCAGCAGTTATTCTAGCGGGATGATCACAGATACGCAGTATTTT

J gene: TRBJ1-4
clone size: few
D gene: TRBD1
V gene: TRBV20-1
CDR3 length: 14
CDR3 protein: CSATDRAANEKLFF
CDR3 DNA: TGCAGTGCAACCGACAGGGCGGCTAATGAAAAACTGTTTTTT

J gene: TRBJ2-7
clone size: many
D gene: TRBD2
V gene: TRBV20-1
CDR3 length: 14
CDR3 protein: CSAVSGGSSYEQYF
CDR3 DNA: TGCAGTGCTGTCAGCGGGGGGAGCTCCTACGAGCAGTACTTC

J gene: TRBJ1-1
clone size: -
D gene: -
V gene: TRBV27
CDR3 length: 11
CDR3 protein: CASSQGGEAFF
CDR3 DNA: TGTGCCAGCAGTCAAGGCGGTGAAGCTTTCTTT

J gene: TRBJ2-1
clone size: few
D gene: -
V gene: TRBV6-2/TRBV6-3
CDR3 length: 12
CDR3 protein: CASSSGAGEQFF
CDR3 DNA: TGTGCCAGCAGTTCCGGTGCGGGTGAGCAGTTCTTC

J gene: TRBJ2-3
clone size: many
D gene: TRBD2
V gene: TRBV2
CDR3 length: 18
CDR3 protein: CASSDVSGRGSGTDTQYF
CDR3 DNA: TGTGCCAGCAGTGACGTTAGCGGGAGGGGGTCTGGCACAGATACGCAGTATTTT

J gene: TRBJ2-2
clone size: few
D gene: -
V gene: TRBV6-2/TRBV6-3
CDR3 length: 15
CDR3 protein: CASSRTGLNTGELFF
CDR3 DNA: TGTGCCAGCAGTCGGACTGGGCTGAACACCGGGGAGCTGTTTTTT

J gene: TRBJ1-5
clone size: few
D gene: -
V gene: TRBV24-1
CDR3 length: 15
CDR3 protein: CATSAGTSGNQPQHF
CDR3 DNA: TGTGCCACCAGTGCGGGGACGTCGGGCAATCAGCCCCAGCATTTT

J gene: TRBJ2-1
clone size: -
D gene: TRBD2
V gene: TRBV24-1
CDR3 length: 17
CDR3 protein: CATSDAKLAGVPGEQFF
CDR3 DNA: TGTGCCACCAGTGACGCTAAACTAGCGGGAGTCCCTGGTGAGCAGTTCTTC

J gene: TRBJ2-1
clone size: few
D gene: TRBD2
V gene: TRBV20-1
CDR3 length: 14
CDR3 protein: CSARRGLGTDEQFF
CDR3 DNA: TGCAGTGCTAGGAGGGGACTAGGCACAGACGAGCAGTTCTTC

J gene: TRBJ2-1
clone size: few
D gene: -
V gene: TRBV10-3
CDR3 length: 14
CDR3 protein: CAISESRGGNEQFF
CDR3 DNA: TGTGCCATCAGTGAGTCACGAGGCGGGAATGAGCAGTTCTTC

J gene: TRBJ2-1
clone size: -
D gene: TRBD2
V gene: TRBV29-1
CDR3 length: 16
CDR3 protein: CSVEGGASGKRGEQFF
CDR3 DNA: TGCAGCGTTGAAGGTGGGGCTAGCGGGAAACGGGGTGAGCAGTTCTTC

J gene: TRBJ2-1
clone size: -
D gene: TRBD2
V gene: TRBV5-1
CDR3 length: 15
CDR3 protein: CASSPGLAGNYGQFF
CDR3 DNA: TGCGCCAGCAGCCCGGGACTAGCGGGCAATTATGGGCAGTTCTTC

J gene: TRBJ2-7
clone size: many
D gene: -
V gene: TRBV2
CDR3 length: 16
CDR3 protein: CASTQANQRTGYEQYF
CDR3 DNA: TGTGCCAGCACGCAGGCCAATCAGCGCACTGGTTACGAGCAGTACTTC